Listed below are T cell receptor beta chains from one sample, sequenced in a study of T cells expressing NK-cell markers. Using the 5' RACE reads, TCRdb records one entry per CDR3 protein without DNA. The listing records some 140,000 distinct CDR3 sequences. The sequenced material came from blood T cells: a sorted CD56 or NKG2C T cell subset, CD4+ or CD8+ T cells, or bulk PBMC T cells (not recorded which). All receptors come from a woman in her forties or fifties in good health. CDR3s include the opening cysteine and the closing phenylalanine or tryptophan. Each record gives: CDR3 length, J gene, V gene, CDR3 protein.

length: 15
J: TRBJ2-1
V: TRBV7-8
CDR3: CASSPPSMSYNEQFF

length: 18
J: TRBJ2-5
V: TRBV11-3
CDR3: CASSSGPLGGWDWQTQYF

length: 16
J: TRBJ2-3
V: TRBV27
CDR3: CASSLGPSGSTDTQYF

length: 12
J: TRBJ2-2
V: TRBV10-3
CDR3: CAQRAEAGELFF

length: 15
J: TRBJ1-3
V: TRBV28
CDR3: CASSPTGEPGNTIYF

length: 14
J: TRBJ2-1
V: TRBV12-3/TRBV12-4
CDR3: CASSSGLALNEQFF

length: 18
J: TRBJ1-1
V: TRBV7-6
CDR3: CASSLATTGSRAGTEAFF

length: 15
J: TRBJ1-1
V: TRBV7-9
CDR3: CASRNPAGRNTEAFF

length: 16
J: TRBJ2-3
V: TRBV9
CDR3: CASSEGQGSFTDTQYF

length: 13
J: TRBJ2-2
V: TRBV20-1
CDR3: CSAMGRDTGELFF

length: 14
J: TRBJ1-5
V: TRBV27
CDR3: CASKKGGGNQPQHF

length: 13
J: TRBJ2-7
V: TRBV12-3/TRBV12-4
CDR3: CASSPRVGYEQYF

length: 15
J: TRBJ2-6
V: TRBV15
CDR3: CATSSGISGANVLTF

length: 13
J: TRBJ2-5
V: TRBV20-1
CDR3: CSATTGFEETQYF

length: 12
J: TRBJ2-3
V: TRBV11-3
CDR3: CASSLDGAQQYF

length: 13
J: TRBJ1-5
V: TRBV6-6
CDR3: CASWDRGHQPQHF

length: 15
J: TRBJ2-2
V: TRBV5-1
CDR3: CASSSTGRRDGELFF

length: 13
J: TRBJ2-7
V: TRBV2
CDR3: CASRNRGLYEQYF

length: 15
J: TRBJ1-1
V: TRBV27
CDR3: CASSLTQGGETEAFF

length: 15
J: TRBJ2-7
V: TRBV7-9
CDR3: CASSLVGPSIYEQYF

length: 18
J: TRBJ2-1
V: TRBV4-1
CDR3: CASSQVRGVAGELNEQFF

length: 16
J: TRBJ2-3
V: TRBV10-1
CDR3: CASSESRLASTDTQYF

length: 15
J: TRBJ2-5
V: TRBV11-2
CDR3: CASSPNRGQQETQYF

length: 14
J: TRBJ2-4
V: TRBV19
CDR3: CASSEDSRLGIQYF

length: 13
J: TRBJ2-7
V: TRBV5-4
CDR3: CASSSTVWSQQYF

length: 15
J: TRBJ1-1
V: TRBV14
CDR3: CASSQAGKMDTEAFF

length: 13
J: TRBJ2-1
V: TRBV11-2
CDR3: CASSHGQYNEQFF

length: 13
J: TRBJ1-1
V: TRBV12-3/TRBV12-4
CDR3: CASSFGDSSEAFF

length: 14
J: TRBJ1-1
V: TRBV19
CDR3: CASSIGRKNTEAFF

length: 19
J: TRBJ2-7
V: TRBV5-4
CDR3: CATRVLGTELAQPAYEQYF

length: 15
J: TRBJ2-7
V: TRBV2
CDR3: CASSEFGTGEYEQYF